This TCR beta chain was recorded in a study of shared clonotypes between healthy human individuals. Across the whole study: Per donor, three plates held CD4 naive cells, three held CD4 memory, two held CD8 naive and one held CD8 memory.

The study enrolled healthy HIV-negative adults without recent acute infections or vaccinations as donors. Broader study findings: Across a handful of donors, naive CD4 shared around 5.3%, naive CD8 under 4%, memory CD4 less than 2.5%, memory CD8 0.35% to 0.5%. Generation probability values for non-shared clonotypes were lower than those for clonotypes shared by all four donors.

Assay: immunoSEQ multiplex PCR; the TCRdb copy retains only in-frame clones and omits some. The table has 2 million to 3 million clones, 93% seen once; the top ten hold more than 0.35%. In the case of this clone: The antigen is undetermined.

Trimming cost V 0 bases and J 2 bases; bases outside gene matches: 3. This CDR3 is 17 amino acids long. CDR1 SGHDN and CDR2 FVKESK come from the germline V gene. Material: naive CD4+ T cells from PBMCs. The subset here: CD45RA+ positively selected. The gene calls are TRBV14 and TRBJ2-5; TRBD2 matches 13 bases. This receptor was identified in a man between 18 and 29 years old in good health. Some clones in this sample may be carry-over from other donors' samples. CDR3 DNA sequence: TGTGCCAGCAGCCAAGAGGAGGGACTAGCGGGACAAGAGACCCAGTACTTC. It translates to CASSQEEGLAGQETQYF.